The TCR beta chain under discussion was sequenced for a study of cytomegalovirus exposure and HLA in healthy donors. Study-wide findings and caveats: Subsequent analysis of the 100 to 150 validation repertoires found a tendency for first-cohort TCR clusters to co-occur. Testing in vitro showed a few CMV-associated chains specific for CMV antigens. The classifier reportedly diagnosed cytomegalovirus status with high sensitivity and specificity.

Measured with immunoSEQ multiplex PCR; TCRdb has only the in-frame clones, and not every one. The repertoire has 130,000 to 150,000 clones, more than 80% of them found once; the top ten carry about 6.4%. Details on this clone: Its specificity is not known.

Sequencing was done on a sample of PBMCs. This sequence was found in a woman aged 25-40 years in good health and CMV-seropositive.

The CDR3 coding sequence is TGCGCCAGCAGCCAAGAGAGACACCAGGACAACTACGAGCAGTACTTC. This codes for CASSQERHQDNYEQYF. The rearrangement joins TRBV4-1 to TRBJ2-7; possible D gene TRBD1, 5 bases. The CDR3 totals 16 residues. Deletions cut 0 bases from V and 3 bases from J, with 15 bases between. The germline V gene has CDR1 MGHRA and CDR2 YSYEKL.